This is a list of T cell receptor beta chains from one sample in a study of identical twins. TCRdb re-called the 5' RACE reads with MiXCR, one entry per CDR3 protein. The repertoire holds approximately 700,000 distinct CDR3 sequences, with around 6% as singletons. Sequencing was performed on naive T cells sorted from blood. All receptors derive from a man in his late teens or twenties in good health. CDR3s include the opening cysteine and the closing phenylalanine or tryptophan. A D gene is named only where the DNA matches it firmly. Clone size is not always given. Where it is, it says once, few, many or a class for expanded clones.

>many|TRBV25-1|14|TRBD2|TRBJ2-5
TGTGCCAGCAGTGGAACTAGCGTAATTGGGACCCAGTACTTC
CASSGTSVIGTQYF
>NA|TRBV29-1|13|NA|TRBJ1-1
TGCAGCGTTGCTGAGGGGCTGTCCCTTGAAGCTTTCTTT
CSVAEGLSLEAFF
>NA|TRBV27|15|NA|TRBJ2-1
TGTGCCAGCAGTGCCTCGTGGAGCTCCTACAATGAGCAGTTCTTC
CASSASWSSYNEQFF
>NA|TRBV5-1|15|NA|TRBJ1-1
TGCGCCAGCAGCTCCTCCTTGACACAGAACACTGAAGCTTTCTTT
CASSSSLTQNTEAFF
>many|TRBV20-1|14|TRBD2|TRBJ2-1
TGCAGTGTAGACAGCGGGGGGAGACACAATGAGCAGTTCTTC
CSVDSGGRHNEQFF
>NA|TRBV20-1|14|TRBD1|TRBJ2-1
TGCAGTCCAAACCCCGGACAGGGTTGGAATGAGCAGTTCTTC
CSPNPGQGWNEQFF
>many|TRBV24-1|15|TRBD1|TRBJ1-1
TGTGCCACCAGTGACGCGACAGGGATAGGCACTGAAGCTTTCTTT
CATSDATGIGTEAFF
>NA|TRBV11-1|18|TRBD2|TRBJ2-5
TGTGCCAGCAGCCCCTACTTGACTAGCGGGATCCTTGAAGAGACCCAGTACTTC
CASSPYLTSGILEETQYF
>many|TRBV12-3/TRBV12-4|17|TRBD2|TRBJ2-2
TGTGCCAGCAGTTTGATCGGGCTTAGCGGGAGGACCGGGGAGCTGTTTTTT
CASSLIGLSGRTGELFF
>few|TRBV30|15|NA|TRBJ2-5
TGTGCCTGGAGTGCGACCGGGATCACCCCTGGAAGCGAATACTTC
CAWSATGITPGSEYF
>NA|TRBV29-1|12|NA|TRBJ2-1
TGCAGCGTTGGGCCAGCGCCGGGTGAGCAGTTCTTC
CSVGPAPGEQFF
>NA|TRBV12-3/TRBV12-4|11|NA|TRBJ2-3
TGTGCCAGCAGGGAAGGAAATACGCAGTATTTT
CASREGNTQYF
>many|TRBV20-1|14|NA|TRBJ2-1
TGCAGTGCTAGAGATCGGGCTTATTACAATGAGCAGTTCTTC
CSARDRAYYNEQFF
>many|TRBV6-5|18|NA|TRBJ2-2
TGTGCCAGCAGTTACGCGCCCCCAGGGGATATCCTCCCCGGGGAGCTGTTTTTT
CASSYAPPGDILPGELFF
>many|TRBV4-2|14|NA|TRBJ1-1
TGTGCCAGCAGCCAGGTAGACTCGAACACTGAAGCTTTCTTT
CASSQVDSNTEAFF
>NA|TRBV10-3|15|TRBD2|TRBJ2-7
TGTGCCATCACCCCTCGACTAGCGGGGCCCTACGAGCAGTACTTC
CAITPRLAGPYEQYF